This TCR beta chain came from a study of blood T cell repertoires in COVID-19 (dated by TCRdb to between 2020 and 2021). Study-wide context: Collaborator samples came from the United States, Italy and Spain and covered acute and convalescent phases of COVID-19. The prospective study material was composed of cDNA or gDNA derived from T cells, B-cell-depleted T cells, or PBMCs. Deeply sampled blood TCRbeta repertoires from subjects exposed to, actively infected with, or recovered from COVID-19 were included in the dataset. A freely available public database, intended as a resource for researchers studying the immune response to SARS-CoV-2, is where the repertoires were released. The samples were drawn from the first 160 participants of the ongoing ImmuneRACE study and from more than 1,000 subjects provided by 6 global collaborators. The sample metadata nearly always contained a de-identified subject ID, COVID-19 status, age in years and sex. Where available, HLA class I and class II types were obtained from metadata supplied by the sample provider rather than from assay-based typing.

Looking up the germline V gene yields CDR1 SQVTM and CDR2 ANQGSEA. The CDR3 spans 12 residues, from the cysteine through the phenylalanine. The retained sequence is limited to the CDR3, 36 bases, with the frame set at the first base. Trimming takes 7 bases from V and 2 bases from J, and the germline ends sit 11 bases apart. The immunoSEQ Assay, a bias-controlled multiplex PCR, was used to amplify TCRbeta CDR3 regions from genomic DNA. Turning to the authors' computational methods: Within the assay, amplification of reference gene primers was used to estimate how many nucleated cells each sample contained. Sequence reads were collapsed and filtered to measure the absolute abundance of every unique TCRbeta CDR3 rearrangement. For each sample, productive Simpson clonality was calculated by taking the square root of Simpson's diversity index across productive rearrangements. TCRdb mirrors the immuneACCESS table, restricted to in-frame sequences. Some clones are absent from its copies; in checked studies, under half trace to an unresolved V gene, and the reason for the others is unknown. The DNA was the basis for D and trimming; V, J and clone size are from that table. The sample table contains about 260,000 clones; only one count was recorded for 70% to 90% of them. In total, the top ten clones hold about 4.5% of the sample.

Samples from volunteer blood donors who had recovered from COVID-19 were contributed by a second Seattle source. Collaborating institutions collected whole blood in K2EDTA tubes following their own protocols. For TCRbeta analysis, collaborators shipped samples in one of three forms: frozen whole blood, isolated PBMCs, or DNA extracted from either of those sample types. The full study reports these points: The quantity of clinical and demographic metadata differed by source and by participant and was supplied without curation.

Worth noting for this clone: Which antigen it targets is not known. No base-level quality is on record; no much larger clone is a single base apart.

This TCR came from a man aged 55 to 70 who had recovered from COVID-19. The sequenced sample was peripheral blood. The sequence links TRBV29-1 to TRBJ1-1; the D gene identity is not certain. The CDR3 region has the sequence CSGLIGNTEAFF. The nucleotide sequence is TGCAGCGGACTAATAGGAAACACTGAAGCTTTCTTT.